This is a list of T cell receptor beta chains from one sample in a study of human T cells and chemical hapten exposure. TCRdb analysed the RACE reads with MiXCR anew, one entry per CDR3 protein. The sample yields 300,000 to 400,000 distinct CDR3 sequences, under 9% seen once. Here the sequenced sample was whole blood, taken in connection with sensitization to the hapten diphenylcyclopropenone (DPC). These receptors came from a woman under 30 with alopecia areata. Some clones in this sample may be carry-over from other donors' samples. Both conserved end residues are trimmed from each CDR3. Fields, in order: D gene, J gene, V gene, CDR3 protein. The D gene is left open where the match is weak.

>TRBD1|TRBJ1-1|TRBV5-4
ASRQVGRGFNTEAF
>TRBD2|TRBJ2-2|TRBV6-4
ASSESGGGTGELF
>TRBD2|TRBJ2-5|TRBV11-2
ASSFSPGLAGGRLQETQY
>.|TRBJ2-7|TRBV20-1
SASLKDSRRSYEQY
>.|TRBJ1-4|TRBV20-1
SAGSELTNEKLF
>TRBD2|TRBJ2-1|TRBV10-3
AIEPSLGGYEQF
>.|TRBJ2-3|TRBV7-3
ASSPLGGMFTDTQY
>.|TRBJ2-1|TRBV7-9
ASRGSFNEQF
>.|TRBJ1-2|TRBV5-1
ASSFDSLDGYT
>.|TRBJ2-6|TRBV6-1
ASNRGNSGANVLT
>.|TRBJ1-6|TRBV4-3
ASSQVTRRGWDNSPLH
>TRBD1|TRBJ1-5|TRBV6-5
ASSYLRGLGTGALQPQH
>.|TRBJ1-3|TRBV6-5
ASSYKGISGNTIY
>.|TRBJ2-1|TRBV5-1
ASSPGTITGDEQF
>TRBD1|TRBJ1-1|TRBV13
ASSVRDSRDSEAF
>.|TRBJ1-4|TRBV4-1
ASSQEGGQLF
>TRBD1|TRBJ2-3|TRBV10-3
AISGSQGNSHTDTQY
>.|TRBJ2-3|TRBV24-1
ATSETSRGADTQY
>.|TRBJ1-1|TRBV18
ASSPTGDGEAF
>TRBD2|TRBJ2-3|TRBV10-3
AISEPYWASGSTTDTQY
>.|TRBJ1-5|TRBV12-3/TRBV12-4
ASSPGGYQPQH
>.|TRBJ1-5|TRBV4-3
ASYKSIRRGNQPQH